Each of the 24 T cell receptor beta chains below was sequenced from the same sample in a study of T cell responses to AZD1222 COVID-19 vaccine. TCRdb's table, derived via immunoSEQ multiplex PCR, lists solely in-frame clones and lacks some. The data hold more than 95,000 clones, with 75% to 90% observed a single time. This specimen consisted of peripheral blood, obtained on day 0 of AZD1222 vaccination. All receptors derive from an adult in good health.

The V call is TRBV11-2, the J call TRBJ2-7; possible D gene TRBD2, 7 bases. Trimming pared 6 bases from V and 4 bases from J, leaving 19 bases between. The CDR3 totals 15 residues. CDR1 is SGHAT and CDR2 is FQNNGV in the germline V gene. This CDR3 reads CASRLVGGLEYEQYF. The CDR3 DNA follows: TGTGCCAGCAGACTAGTGGGGGGGCTTGAGTACGAGCAGTACTTC.

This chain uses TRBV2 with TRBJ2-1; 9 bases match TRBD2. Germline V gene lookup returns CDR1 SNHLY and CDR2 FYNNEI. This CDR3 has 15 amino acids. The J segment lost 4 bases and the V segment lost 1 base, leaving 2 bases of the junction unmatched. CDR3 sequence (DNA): TGTGCCAGCAGTGAAGAGACTAGCGGATACAATGAGCAGTTCTTC. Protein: CASSEETSGYNEQFF.

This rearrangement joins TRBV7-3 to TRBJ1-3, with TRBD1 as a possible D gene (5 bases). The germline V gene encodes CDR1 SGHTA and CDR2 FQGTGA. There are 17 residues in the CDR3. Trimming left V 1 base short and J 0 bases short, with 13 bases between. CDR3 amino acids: CASSLSPWGYSGNTIYF. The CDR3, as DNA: TGTGCCAGCAGCTTAAGTCCTTGGGGGTACTCTGGAAACACCATATATTTT. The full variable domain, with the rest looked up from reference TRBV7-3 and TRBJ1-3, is GAGVSQTPSNKVTEKGKYVELRCDPISGHTALYWYRQSLGQGPEFLIYFQGTGAADDSGLPNDRFFAVRPEGSVSTLKIQRTERGDSAVYLCASSLSPWGYSGNTIYFGEGSWLTVV.

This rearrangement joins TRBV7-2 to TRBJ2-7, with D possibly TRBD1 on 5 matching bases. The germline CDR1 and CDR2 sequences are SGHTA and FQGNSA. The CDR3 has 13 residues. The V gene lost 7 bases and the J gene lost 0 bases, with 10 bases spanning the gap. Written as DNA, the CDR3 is TGTGCCAGCACCAGACAGAACTCCTACGAGCAGTACTTC. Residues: CASTRQNSYEQYF. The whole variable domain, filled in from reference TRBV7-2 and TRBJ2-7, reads GAGVSQSPSNKVTEKGKDVELRCDPISGHTALYWYRQSLGQGLEFLIYFQGNSAPDKSGLPSDRFSAERTGGSVSTLTIQRTQQEDSAVYLCASTRQNSYEQYFGPGTRLTVT.

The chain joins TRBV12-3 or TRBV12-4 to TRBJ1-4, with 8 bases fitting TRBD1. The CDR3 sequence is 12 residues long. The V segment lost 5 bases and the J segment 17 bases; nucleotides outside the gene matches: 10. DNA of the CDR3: TGTGCCAGCAGTCCCGGACAGGGTATCAGTTTTTTT. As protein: CASSPGQGISFF.

The DNA of the CDR3 is TGTGCCAGCAGCTTAGCCCCTAGCGGCACAGATACGCAGTATTTT. It yields the protein CASSLAPSGTDTQYF. V gene TRBV7-2 combines with J gene TRBJ2-3, with D maybe TRBD2 (6 bases). Trimming removed 0 bases from V and 1 base from J, with 8 bases in between. CDR3 size: 15 residues. Germline V CDR1 and CDR2: SGHTA, FQGNSA.

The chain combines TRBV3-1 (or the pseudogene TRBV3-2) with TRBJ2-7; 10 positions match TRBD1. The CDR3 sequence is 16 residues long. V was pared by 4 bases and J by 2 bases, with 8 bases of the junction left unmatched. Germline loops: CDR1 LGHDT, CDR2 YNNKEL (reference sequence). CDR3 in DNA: TGTGCCAGCAGCCCCCGCCGGGGACAGGGGACCTACGAGCAGTACTTC. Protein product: CASSPRRGQGTYEQYF.

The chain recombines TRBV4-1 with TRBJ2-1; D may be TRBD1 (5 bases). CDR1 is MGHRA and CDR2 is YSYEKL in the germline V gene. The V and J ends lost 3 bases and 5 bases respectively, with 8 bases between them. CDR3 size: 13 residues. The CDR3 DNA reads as TGCGCCAGCAGCCAGCAGGGAAACAATGAGCAGTTCTTC. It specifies CASSQQGNNEQFF.

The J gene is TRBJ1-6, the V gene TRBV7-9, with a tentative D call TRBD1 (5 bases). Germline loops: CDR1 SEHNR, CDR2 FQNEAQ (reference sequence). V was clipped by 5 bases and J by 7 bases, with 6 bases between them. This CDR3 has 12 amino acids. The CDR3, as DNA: TGTGCCAGCAGCAGGGGCAATTCACCCCTCCACTTT. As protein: CASSRGNSPLHF.

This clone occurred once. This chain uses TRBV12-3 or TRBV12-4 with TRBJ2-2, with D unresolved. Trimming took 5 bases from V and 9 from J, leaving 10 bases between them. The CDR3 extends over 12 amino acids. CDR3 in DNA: TGTGCCAGCAGTCAAGACATAAGGGAGCTGTTTTTT. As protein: CASSQDIRELFF.

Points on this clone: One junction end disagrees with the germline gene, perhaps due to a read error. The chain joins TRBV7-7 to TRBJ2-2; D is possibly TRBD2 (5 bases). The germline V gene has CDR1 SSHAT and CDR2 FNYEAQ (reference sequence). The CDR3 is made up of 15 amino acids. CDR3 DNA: TGTGCTAGCAGCCGGGGATCAATTGGGACCGGGGAGCTGTTTTTT. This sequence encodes CASSRGSIGTGELFF.

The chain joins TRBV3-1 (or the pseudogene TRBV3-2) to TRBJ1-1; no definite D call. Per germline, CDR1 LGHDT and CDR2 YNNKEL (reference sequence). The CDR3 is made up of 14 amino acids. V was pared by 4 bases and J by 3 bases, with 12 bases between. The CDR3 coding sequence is TGTGCCAGCAGCCCCCAGGCAGCGGACACTGAAGCTTTCTTT. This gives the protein CASSPQAADTEAFF.

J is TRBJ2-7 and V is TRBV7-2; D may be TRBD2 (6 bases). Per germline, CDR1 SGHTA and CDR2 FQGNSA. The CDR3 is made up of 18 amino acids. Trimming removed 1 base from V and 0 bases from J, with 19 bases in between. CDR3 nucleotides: TGTGCCAGCAGCTTAGGGCGACTAGTGGGGGTTCCCTCCTACGAGCAGTACTTC. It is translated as CASSLGRLVGVPSYEQYF. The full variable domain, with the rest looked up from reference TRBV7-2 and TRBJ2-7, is GAGVSQSPSNKVTEKGKDVELRCDPISGHTALYWYRQSLGQGLEFLIYFQGNSAPDKSGLPSDRFSAERTGGSVSTLTIQRTQQEDSAVYLCASSLGRLVGVPSYEQYFGPGTRLTVT.

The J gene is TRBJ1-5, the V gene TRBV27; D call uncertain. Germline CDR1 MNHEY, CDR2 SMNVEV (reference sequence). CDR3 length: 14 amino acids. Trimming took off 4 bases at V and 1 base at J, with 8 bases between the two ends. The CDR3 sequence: CASSSPFSNQPQHF. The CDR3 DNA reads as TGTGCCAGCAGTTCCCCATTCAGCAATCAGCCCCAGCATTTT.

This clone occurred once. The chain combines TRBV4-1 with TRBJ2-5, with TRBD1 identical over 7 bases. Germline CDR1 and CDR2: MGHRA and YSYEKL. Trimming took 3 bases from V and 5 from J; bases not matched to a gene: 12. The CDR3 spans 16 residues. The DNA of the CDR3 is TGCGCCAGCAGCCACTGGGGACAGACAATAGGGGAGACCCAGTACTTC. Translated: CASSHWGQTIGETQYF.

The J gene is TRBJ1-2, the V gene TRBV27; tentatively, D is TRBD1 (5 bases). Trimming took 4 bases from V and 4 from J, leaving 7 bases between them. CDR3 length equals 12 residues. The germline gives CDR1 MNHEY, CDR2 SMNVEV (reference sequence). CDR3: CASSSGPYGYTF. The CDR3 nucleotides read TGTGCCAGCAGTTCAGGGCCCTATGGCTACACCTTC.

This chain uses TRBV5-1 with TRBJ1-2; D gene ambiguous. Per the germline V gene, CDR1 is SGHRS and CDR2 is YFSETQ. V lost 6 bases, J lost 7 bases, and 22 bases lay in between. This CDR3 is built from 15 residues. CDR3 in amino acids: CASMPRPESSSGYTF. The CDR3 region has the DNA TGCGCCAGCATGCCCCGGCCAGAATCATCCTCTGGCTACACCTTC.

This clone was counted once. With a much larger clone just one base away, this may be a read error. The CDR3 reads CASSVRDTHFYGQYF. For the CDR3, the DNA is TGTGCCAGCAGCGTACGGGACACACATTTTTACGGGCAGTACTTC. This chain connects TRBV9 to TRBJ2-7, with D tentatively TRBD1 (6 bases). Germline-derived CDR1 and CDR2 are SGDLS and YYNGEE. The CDR3 extends over 15 amino acids. Full variable domain (rest looked up from reference TRBV9 and TRBJ2-7): DSGVTQTPKHLITATGQRVTLRCSPRSGDLSVYWYQQSLDQGLQFLIQYYNGEERAKGNILERFSAQQFPDLHSELNLSSLELGDSALYFCASSVRDTHFYGQYFGPGTRLTVT.

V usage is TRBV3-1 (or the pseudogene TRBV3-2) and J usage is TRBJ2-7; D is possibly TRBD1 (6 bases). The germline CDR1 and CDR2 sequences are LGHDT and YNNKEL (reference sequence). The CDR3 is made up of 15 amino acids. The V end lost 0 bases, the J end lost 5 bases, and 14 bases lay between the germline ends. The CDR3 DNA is TGTGCCAGCAGCCAAGATCTCAACAGGGTTGACGAGCAGTACTTC. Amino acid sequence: CASSQDLNRVDEQYF.

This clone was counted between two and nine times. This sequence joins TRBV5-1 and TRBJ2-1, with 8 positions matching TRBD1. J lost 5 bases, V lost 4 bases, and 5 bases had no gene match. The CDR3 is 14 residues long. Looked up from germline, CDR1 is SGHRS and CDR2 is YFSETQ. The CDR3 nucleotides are TGCGCCAGCAGCACGGACAGGGAGAACAATGAGCAGTTCTTC. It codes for CASSTDRENNEQFF.

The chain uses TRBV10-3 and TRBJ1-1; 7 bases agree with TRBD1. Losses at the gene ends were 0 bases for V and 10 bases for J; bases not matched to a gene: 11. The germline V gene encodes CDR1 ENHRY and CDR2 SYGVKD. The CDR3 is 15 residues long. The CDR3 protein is CAISESHSDRVGAFF. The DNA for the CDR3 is TGTGCCATCAGTGAGTCCCATTCCGACAGGGTCGGAGCTTTCTTT.

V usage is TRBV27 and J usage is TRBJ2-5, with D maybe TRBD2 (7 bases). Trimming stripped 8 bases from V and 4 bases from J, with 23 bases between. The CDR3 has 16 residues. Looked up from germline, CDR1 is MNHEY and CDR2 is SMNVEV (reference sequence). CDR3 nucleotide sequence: TGTGCCAGCGGCTTATTTGTGGGGGGGCCGTTAGAGACCCAGTACTTC. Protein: CASGLFVGGPLETQYF.

The CDR3 DNA sequence: TGTGCCAGCAGCAAAGAAGGGGCTAGCGGGGGAGAAGAGACCCAGTACTTC. As protein: CASSKEGASGGEETQYF. The V gene is TRBV21-1, the J gene TRBJ2-5; the table's D gene call, TRBD2, was not cross checked with the DNA. TRBV21-1 is labeled a pseudogene. This CDR3 region has 17 residues.

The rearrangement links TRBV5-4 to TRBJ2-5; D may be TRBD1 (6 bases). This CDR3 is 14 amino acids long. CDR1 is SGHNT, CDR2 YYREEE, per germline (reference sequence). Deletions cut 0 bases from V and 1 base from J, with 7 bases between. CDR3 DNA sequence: TGTGCCAGCAGCTTGGCAGGGGCCCAAGAGACCCAGTACTTC. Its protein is CASSLAGAQETQYF.